This T cell receptor (beta chain) was identified during a study of shared clonotypes between healthy human individuals. Study-level points and caveats: Only blood underwent sampling, and tissue repertoires likely differ.

Germline-derived CDR1 and CDR2 are MDHEN and SYDVKM. CDR3 length: 14 amino acids. Approximately 270 ng DNA, some 30,000 T cell genomes, went into unsorted PBMC replicate PCRs. The method was immunoSEQ multiplex PCR; TCRdb's version includes in-frame clones alone and lacks a portion of them. Seen here are hundreds of thousands of clones, approximately 80% observed once, and the top ten hold more than 10%. Note on this clone: Its antigen is currently unknown. The junction shows a germline mismatch at one end, possibly a read error.

The sequence came from a woman aged 40 to 50 in good health. Some clones in this sample may be carry-over from other donors' samples. Sequences were obtained from PBMCs. The genes are TRBV28 and TRBJ1-5; D perhaps matches TRBD1 (5 bases). CDR3 in DNA: TGCGCCAGCAGCCTGGGGGATGGGAGTCAGCCCCAGCATTTT. Translating it yields CASSLGDGSQPQHF.